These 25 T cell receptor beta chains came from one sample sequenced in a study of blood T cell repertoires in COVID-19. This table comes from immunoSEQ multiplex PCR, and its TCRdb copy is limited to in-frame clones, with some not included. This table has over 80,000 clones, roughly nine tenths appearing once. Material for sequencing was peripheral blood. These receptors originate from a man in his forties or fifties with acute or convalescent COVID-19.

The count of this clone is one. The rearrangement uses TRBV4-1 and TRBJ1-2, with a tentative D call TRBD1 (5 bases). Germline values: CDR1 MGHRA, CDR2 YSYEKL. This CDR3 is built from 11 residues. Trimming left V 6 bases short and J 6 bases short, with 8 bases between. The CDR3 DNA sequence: TGCGCCAGCAGTCCAGGGAATGGCTACACCTTC. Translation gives CASSPGNGYTF.

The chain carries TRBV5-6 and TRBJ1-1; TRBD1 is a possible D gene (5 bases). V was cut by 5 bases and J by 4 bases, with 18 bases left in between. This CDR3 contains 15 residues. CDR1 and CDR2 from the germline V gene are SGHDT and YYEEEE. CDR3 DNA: TGTGCCAGCAGTCCGGGGGGGAATTTAATCACTGAAGCTTTCTTT. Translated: CASSPGGNLITEAFF.

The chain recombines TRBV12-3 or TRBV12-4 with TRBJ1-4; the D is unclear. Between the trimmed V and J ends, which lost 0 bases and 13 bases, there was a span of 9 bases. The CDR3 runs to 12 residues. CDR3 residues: CASSLAFTGLFF. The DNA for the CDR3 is TGTGCCAGCAGTTTAGCGTTCACGGGACTGTTTTTT.

CDR3 nucleotides: TGTGCCAGCAGCTTAGACAGTAACACTGAAGCTTTCTTT. Encoded protein: CASSLDSNTEAFF. V usage is TRBV7-6 and J usage is TRBJ1-1; D is unclear. Trimming removed 1 base at V and 2 bases at J, with 5 bases between. Germline V CDR1 and CDR2: SGHVS, FNYEAQ. The CDR3 length is 13 residues.

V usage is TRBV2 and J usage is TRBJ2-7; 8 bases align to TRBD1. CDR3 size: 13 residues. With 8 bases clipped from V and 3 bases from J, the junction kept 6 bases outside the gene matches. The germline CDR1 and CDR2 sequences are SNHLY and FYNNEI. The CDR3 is CASGGTGDYEQYF. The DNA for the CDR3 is TGTGCCAGCGGGGGGACAGGAGACTACGAGCAGTACTTC.

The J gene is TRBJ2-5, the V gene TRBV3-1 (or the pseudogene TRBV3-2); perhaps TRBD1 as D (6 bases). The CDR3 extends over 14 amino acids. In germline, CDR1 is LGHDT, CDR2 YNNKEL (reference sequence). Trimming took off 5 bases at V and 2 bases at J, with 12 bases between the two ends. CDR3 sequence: CASSFRQVQETQYF. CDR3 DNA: TGTGCCAGCAGCTTCCGACAGGTTCAAGAGACCCAGTACTTC.

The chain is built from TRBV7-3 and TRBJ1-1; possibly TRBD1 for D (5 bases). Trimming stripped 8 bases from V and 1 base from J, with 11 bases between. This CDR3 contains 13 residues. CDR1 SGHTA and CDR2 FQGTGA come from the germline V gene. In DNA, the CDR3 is TGTGCCAGCCAACTGGGGCCGAACACTGAAGCTTTCTTT. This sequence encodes CASQLGPNTEAFF.

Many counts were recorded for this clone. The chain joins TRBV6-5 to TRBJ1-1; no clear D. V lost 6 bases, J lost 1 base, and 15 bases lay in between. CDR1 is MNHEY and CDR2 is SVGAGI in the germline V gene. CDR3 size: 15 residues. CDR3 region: CASRQWEGGNTEAFF. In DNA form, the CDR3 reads TGTGCCAGCAGGCAGTGGGAGGGTGGGAACACTGAAGCTTTCTTT.

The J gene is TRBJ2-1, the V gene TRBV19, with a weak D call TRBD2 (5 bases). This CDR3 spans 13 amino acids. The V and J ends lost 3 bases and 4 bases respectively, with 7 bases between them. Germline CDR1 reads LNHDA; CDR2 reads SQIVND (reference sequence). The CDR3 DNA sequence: TGTGCCAGTAGTATGCGGGTATACAATGAGCAGTTCTTC. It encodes CASSMRVYNEQFF.

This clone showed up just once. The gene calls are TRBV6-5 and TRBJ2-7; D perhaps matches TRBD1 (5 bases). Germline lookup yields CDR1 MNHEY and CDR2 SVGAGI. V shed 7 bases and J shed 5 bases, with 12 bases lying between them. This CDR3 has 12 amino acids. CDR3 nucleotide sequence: TGTGCCAGCACCAGCAGGGTAGACGAGCAGTACTTC. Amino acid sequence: CASTSRVDEQYF.

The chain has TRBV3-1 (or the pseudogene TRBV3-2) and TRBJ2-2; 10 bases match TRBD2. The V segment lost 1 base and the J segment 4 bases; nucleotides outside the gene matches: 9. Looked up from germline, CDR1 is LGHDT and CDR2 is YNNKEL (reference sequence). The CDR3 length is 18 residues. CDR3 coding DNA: TGTGCCAGCAGCCAAGTTGGTAGCGGGGGGCTACCCACCGGGGAGCTGTTTTTT. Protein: CASSQVGSGGLPTGELFF.

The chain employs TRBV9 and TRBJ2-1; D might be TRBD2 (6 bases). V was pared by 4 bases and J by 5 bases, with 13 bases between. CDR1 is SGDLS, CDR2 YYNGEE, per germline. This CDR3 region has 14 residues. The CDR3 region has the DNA TGTGCCAGCAGCATCAGTTGGGGGGACAATGAGCAGTTCTTC. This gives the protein CASSISWGDNEQFF.

The CDR3 loop is CASSYSRTGLGSPLHF. The CDR3 coding sequence is TGTGCCAGCAGTTACTCGAGGACAGGGCTGGGGTCACCCCTCCACTTT. V and J are TRBV6-6 and TRBJ1-6, with 8 bases aligning to TRBD1. Germline lookup yields CDR1 MNHNY and CDR2 SVGAGI (reference sequence). V trimming: 0 bases; J trimming: 10 bases; junction bases outside the gene matches: 8. The CDR3 consists of 16 residues.

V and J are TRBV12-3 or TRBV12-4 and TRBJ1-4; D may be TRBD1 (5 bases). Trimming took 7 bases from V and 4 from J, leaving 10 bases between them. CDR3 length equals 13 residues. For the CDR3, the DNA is TGTGCCAGCAATCAGGGAGGTAATGAAAAACTGTTTTTT. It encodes CASNQGGNEKLFF.

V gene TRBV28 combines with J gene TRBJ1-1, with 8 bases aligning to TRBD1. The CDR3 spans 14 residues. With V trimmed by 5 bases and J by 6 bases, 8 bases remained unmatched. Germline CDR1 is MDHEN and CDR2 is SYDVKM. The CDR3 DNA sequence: TGTGCCAGCAGTCCGGGACAGGTTGCCCCTGAAGCTTTCTTT. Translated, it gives CASSPGQVAPEAFF.

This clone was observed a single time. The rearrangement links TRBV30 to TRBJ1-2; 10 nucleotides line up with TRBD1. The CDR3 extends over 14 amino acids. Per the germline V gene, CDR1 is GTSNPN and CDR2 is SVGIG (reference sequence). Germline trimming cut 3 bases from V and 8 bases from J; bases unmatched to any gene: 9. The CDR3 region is CAWRVTGTGVGYTF. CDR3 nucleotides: TGTGCCTGGAGGGTTACCGGGACAGGGGTGGGCTACACCTTC.

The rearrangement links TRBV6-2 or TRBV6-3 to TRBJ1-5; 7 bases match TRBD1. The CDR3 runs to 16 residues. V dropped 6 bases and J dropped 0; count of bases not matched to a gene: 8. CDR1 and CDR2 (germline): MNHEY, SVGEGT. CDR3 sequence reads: CASSDKRQGSNQPQHF. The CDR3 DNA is TGTGCCAGCAGCGATAAAAGACAGGGTAGCAATCAGCCCCAGCATTTT.

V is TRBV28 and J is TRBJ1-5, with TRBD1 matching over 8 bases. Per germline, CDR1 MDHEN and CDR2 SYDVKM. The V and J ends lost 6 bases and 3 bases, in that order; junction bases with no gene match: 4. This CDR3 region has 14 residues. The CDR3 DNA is TGTGCCAGCAGGTCGGGACAGGTCAATCAGCCCCAGCATTTT. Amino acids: CASRSGQVNQPQHF. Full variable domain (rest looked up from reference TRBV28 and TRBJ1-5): DVKVTQSSRYLVKRTGEKVFLECVQDMDHENMFWYRQDPGLGLRLIYFSYDVKMKEKGDIPEGYSVSREKKERFSLILESASTNQTSMYLCASRSGQVNQPQHFGDGTRLSIL.

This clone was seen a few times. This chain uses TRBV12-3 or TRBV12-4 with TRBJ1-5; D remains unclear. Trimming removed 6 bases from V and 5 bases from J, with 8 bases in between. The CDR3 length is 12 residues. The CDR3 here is CASSLADQPQHF. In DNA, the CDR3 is TGTGCCAGCAGCTTGGCCGATCAGCCCCAGCATTTT.

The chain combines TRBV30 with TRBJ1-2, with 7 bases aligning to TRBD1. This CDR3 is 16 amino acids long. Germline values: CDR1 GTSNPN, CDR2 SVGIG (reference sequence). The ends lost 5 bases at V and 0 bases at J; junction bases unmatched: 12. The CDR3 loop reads CAWVPKGALSNYGYTF. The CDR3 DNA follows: TGTGCCTGGGTCCCCAAGGGGGCCCTATCTAACTATGGCTACACCTTC. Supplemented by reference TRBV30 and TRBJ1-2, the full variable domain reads SQTIHQWPATLVQPVGSPLSLECTVEGTSNPNLYWYRQAAGRGLQLLFYSVGIGQISSEVPQNLSASRPQDRQFILSSKKLLLSDSGFYLCAWVPKGALSNYGYTFGSGTRLTVV.

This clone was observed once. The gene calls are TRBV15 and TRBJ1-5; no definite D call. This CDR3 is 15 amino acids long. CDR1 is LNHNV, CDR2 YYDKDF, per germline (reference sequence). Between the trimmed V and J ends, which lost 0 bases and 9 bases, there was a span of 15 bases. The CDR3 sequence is CATSRDLTARGPQHF. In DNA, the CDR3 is TGTGCCACCAGCAGAGATCTTACGGCGAGAGGGCCCCAGCATTTT.

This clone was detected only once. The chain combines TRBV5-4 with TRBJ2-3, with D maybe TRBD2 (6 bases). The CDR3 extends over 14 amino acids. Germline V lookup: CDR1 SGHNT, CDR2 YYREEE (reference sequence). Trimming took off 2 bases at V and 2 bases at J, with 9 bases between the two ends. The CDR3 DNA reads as TGTGCCAGCAGCTTAACTAGCTACACAGATACGCAGTATTTT. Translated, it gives CASSLTSYTDTQYF.

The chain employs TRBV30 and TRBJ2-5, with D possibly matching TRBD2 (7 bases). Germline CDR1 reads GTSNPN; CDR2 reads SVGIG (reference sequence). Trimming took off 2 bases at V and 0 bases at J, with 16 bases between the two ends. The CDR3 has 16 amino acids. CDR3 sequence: CAWSLTGRGYQETQYF. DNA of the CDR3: TGTGCCTGGAGTCTAACAGGGAGGGGGTACCAAGAGACCCAGTACTTC.

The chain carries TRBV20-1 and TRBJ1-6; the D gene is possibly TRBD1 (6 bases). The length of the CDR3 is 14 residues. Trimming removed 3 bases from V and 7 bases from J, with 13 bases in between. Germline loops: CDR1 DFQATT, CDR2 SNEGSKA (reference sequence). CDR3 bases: TGCAGTGCTAGTTCGGGACACAGCAATTCACCCCTCCACTTT. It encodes CSASSGHSNSPLHF.

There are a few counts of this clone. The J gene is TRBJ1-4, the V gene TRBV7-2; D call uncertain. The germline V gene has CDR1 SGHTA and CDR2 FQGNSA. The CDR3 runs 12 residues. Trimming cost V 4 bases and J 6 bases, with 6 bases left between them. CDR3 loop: CASSSYYEKLFF. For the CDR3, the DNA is TGTGCCAGCAGCTCGTATTATGAAAAACTGTTTTTT.